These 3 T cell receptor beta chains were sequenced from one sample in a study of early T cells in non-severe SARS-CoV-2 infection. TCRdb redid the calling of the 5' RACE reads with MiXCR, one entry per CDR3 protein. The repertoire holds roughly 56,000 distinct CDR3 sequences, under 12% seen once, with 5.5% to 7% in the top ten. Source material: whole blood. These TCRs come from an adult who was a healthcare worker with PCR-confirmed SARS-CoV-2 infection or an uninfected control (not recorded which).

This sequence joins TRBV18 and TRBJ1-3; D is perhaps TRBD1 (5 bases). This CDR3 comprises 17 residues. Germline V gives CDR1 KGHSH, CDR2 LQKENI. V was trimmed by 5 bases and J by 3 bases, leaving 20 bases between them. The CDR3 DNA follows: TGTGCCAGCTCAATCGATACGTCGGGGCGTGGTGGAAACACCATATATTTT. This sequence encodes CASSIDTSGRGGNTIYF.

This chain connects TRBV29-1 to TRBJ1-2; no definite D call. The germline V gene has CDR1 SQVTM and CDR2 ANQGSEA. The CDR3 spans 9 residues. V lost 8 bases, J lost 8 bases, and 9 bases lay in between. The CDR3, as DNA: TGCAGCCTAGCGGACGGCTACACCTTC. Protein product: CSLADGYTF.

This clonotype showed up just a few times. The gene calls are TRBV12-3 or TRBV12-4 and TRBJ1-1, with D uncertain. The V gene lost 2 bases and the J gene lost 4 bases, with 8 bases spanning the gap. This CDR3 comprises 13 residues. The CDR3 DNA reads TGTGCCAGCAGTTTAACGGGGTCCACTGAAGCTTTCTTT. Translation gives CASSLTGSTEAFF.